These 20 T cell receptor beta chains were sequenced from one sample in a study of T cell responses to AZD1222 COVID-19 vaccine. Only in-frame clones appear in the TCRdb table, and some are missing; sequencing was by immunoSEQ multiplex PCR. Of roughly 140,000 clones in the sample, 90% to 95% are singletons; the top ten hold 5%. The specimen was peripheral blood, collected on day 0 of AZD1222 vaccination. The receptor source for this set is an adult in good health.

The chain employs TRBV28 and TRBJ1-4, with D perhaps TRBD1 (6 bases). CDR3 size: 16 residues. V lost 3 bases and J 4 bases, leaving 15 bases between the germline ends. Germline CDR1 is MDHEN and CDR2 is SYDVKM. Written as DNA, the CDR3 is TGTGCCAGCAGTTTCCCGAGGGGACAAGATAATGAAAAACTGTTTTTT. Protein product: CASSFPRGQDNEKLFF. Full variable domain (missing parts from reference TRBV28 and TRBJ1-4): DVKVTQSSRYLVKRTGEKVFLECVQDMDHENMFWYRQDPGLGLRLIYFSYDVKMKEKGDIPEGYSVSREKKERFSLILESASTNQTSMYLCASSFPRGQDNEKLFFGSGTQLSVL.

V is TRBV27 and J is TRBJ2-5, with D perhaps being TRBD1 or TRBD2 (6 bases each). The germline gives CDR1 MNHEY, CDR2 SMNVEV (reference sequence). The CDR3 runs 15 residues. V was cut by 4 bases and J by 5 bases, with 17 bases left in between. CDR3 loop: CASSWGWGARETQYF. For the CDR3, the DNA is TGTGCCAGCAGTTGGGGCTGGGGGGCGCGGGAGACCCAGTACTTC.

The gene calls are TRBV30 and TRBJ2-3; D is uncertain. V lost 5 bases and J 5 bases, leaving 14 bases between the germline ends. This CDR3 contains 13 residues. Germline values: CDR1 GTSNPN, CDR2 SVGIG (reference sequence). CDR3 region: CAWGVLGIDTQYF. The CDR3 nucleotides are TGTGCCTGGGGGGTTCTTGGGATAGATACGCAGTATTTT.

The CDR3 coding sequence is TGTGCCAGCAGCCAAGATCTGGAGGGCTACACCTTC. Amino acids: CASSQDLEGYTF. V and J are TRBV4-2 and TRBJ1-2; D is undetermined. In germline, CDR1 is LGHNA, CDR2 YNFKEQ. This CDR3 comprises 12 residues. V lost 0 bases to trimming and J lost 8 bases, with 7 bases between them.

Comments on this clone: Additional DNA sequences in this sample encode the identical CDR3. V is TRBV2 and J is TRBJ2-2; TRBD2 is a possible D gene (5 bases). Germline-derived CDR1 and CDR2 are SNHLY and FYNNEI. V was clipped by 6 bases and J by 1 base, with 6 bases between them. The CDR3 loop spans 13 amino acids. CDR3 amino acids: CASRRENTGELFF. CDR3 coding DNA: TGTGCCAGCAGGAGGGAGAACACCGGGGAGCTGTTTTTT.

V gene TRBV19 combines with J gene TRBJ2-7; tentative D call: TRBD1 (5 bases). Germline CDR1 and CDR2: LNHDA and SQIVND (reference sequence). CDR3 length equals 13 residues. Trimming cost V 3 bases and J 4 bases, with 10 bases left between them. CDR3 sequence (DNA): TGTGCCAGTAGTATCACGGACACTTACGAGCAGTACTTC. Protein: CASSITDTYEQYF. Together with reference TRBV19 and TRBJ2-7, the CDR3 gives the full variable domain: DGGITQSPKYLFRKEGQNVTLSCEQNLNHDAMYWYRQDPGQGLRLIYYSQIVNDFQKGDIAEGYSVSREKKESFPLTVTSAQKNPTAFYLCASSITDTYEQYFGPGTRLTVT.

CDR3 sequence: CASSHLEGNEQFF. The CDR3 DNA sequence: TGTGCCAGCAGCCACCTAGAGGGGAATGAGCAGTTCTTC. The chain combines TRBV3-1 (or the pseudogene TRBV3-2) with TRBJ2-1; D is possibly TRBD1 or TRBD2 (5 bases each). CDR3 length: 13 residues. Germline CDR1 LGHDT, CDR2 YNNKEL (reference sequence). V dropped 3 bases and J dropped 7 bases, with 10 bases sitting between them.

V gene TRBV15 combines with J gene TRBJ2-7, with 13 bases fitting TRBD2. There are 16 residues in the CDR3. Trimming took 1 base from V and 4 from J; bases not matched to a gene: 4. Per germline, CDR1 LNHNV and CDR2 YYDKDF (reference sequence). The CDR3 region has the DNA TGTGCCACCAGCAGAGGGACTAGCGGGAGCGGGTACGAGCAGTACTTC. It is translated as CATSRGTSGSGYEQYF.

The chain recombines TRBV30 with TRBJ2-7; tentatively, D is TRBD1 or TRBD2 (5 bases each). Per germline, CDR1 GTSNPN and CDR2 SVGIG (reference sequence). The CDR3 loop spans 11 amino acids. V lost 5 bases to trimming and J lost 12 bases, with 17 bases between them. CDR3 region: CAWGNQGVRYF. As DNA, the CDR3 is TGTGCCTGGGGTAACCAGGGAGTTCGGTACTTC.

The chain couples TRBV19 to TRBJ2-5, with 9 bases aligning to TRBD2. Germline V gives CDR1 LNHDA, CDR2 SQIVND (reference sequence). This CDR3 has 15 amino acids. The trim removed 7 bases at V and 5 bases at J, leaving 11 bases unmatched. The CDR3 spells CASKSRPSGMETQYF. Written as DNA, the CDR3 is TGTGCCAGTAAATCGAGACCTAGCGGGATGGAGACCCAGTACTTC.

The rearrangement joins TRBV19 to TRBJ1-5; 8 positions match TRBD1. CDR1 is LNHDA and CDR2 is SQIVND in the germline V gene (reference sequence). Trimming at V came to 6 bases and at J to 7 bases, leaving 11 bases not matched to a gene. There are 15 residues in the CDR3. As DNA, the CDR3 is TGTGCCAGTAGACGGGACAGGATACGCTTGCAGCCCCAGCATTTT. Translating it yields CASRRDRIRLQPQHF.

The chain recombines TRBV3-1 (or the pseudogene TRBV3-2) with TRBJ2-2; 7 bases map to TRBD1. V gave up 5 bases and J gave up 3 bases; unmatched junction bases: 3. This CDR3 has 14 amino acids. Germline V gene data show CDR1 as LGHDT and CDR2 as YNNKEL (reference sequence). The CDR3 DNA sequence: TGTGCCAGCAGCGGGACAGCACACACCGGGGAGCTGTTTTTT. Amino acid sequence: CASSGTAHTGELFF.

The chain joins TRBV6-5 to TRBJ2-7; maybe TRBD2 (5 bases). V shed 2 bases and J shed 2 bases, with 13 bases lying between them. Germline-derived CDR1 and CDR2 are MNHEY and SVGAGI. The CDR3 spans 15 residues. CDR3 nucleotides: TGTGCCAGCAGTTACGGGATATACGGGACCTACGAGCAGTACTTC. Protein: CASSYGIYGTYEQYF.

Notes on this clone: The same CDR3 is also encoded by other DNA sequences in this sample. The chain uses TRBV5-6 and TRBJ1-4; the D is unclear. The CDR3 is 14 amino acids. The V gene lost 2 bases and the J gene lost 0 bases, with 5 bases spanning the gap. CDR1 is SGHDT, CDR2 YYEEEE, per germline. The CDR3 is CASSLIATNEKLFF. Written as DNA, the CDR3 is TGTGCCAGCAGCTTAATCGCAACTAATGAAAAACTGTTTTTT.

The chain uses TRBV6-1 and TRBJ1-1; D is uncertain. V was clipped by 0 bases and J by 2 bases, with 7 bases between them. The CDR3 loop spans 14 amino acids. Germline assignment: CDR1 MNHNS and CDR2 SASEGT. The CDR3 loop reads CASSEAGRNTEAFF. CDR3 nucleotides: TGTGCCAGCAGTGAAGCTGGACGAAACACTGAAGCTTTCTTT.

This chain uses TRBV7-9 with TRBJ1-4, with 7 nucleotides matching TRBD1. The CDR3 runs to 16 residues. V dropped 5 bases and J dropped 5; count of bases not matched to a gene: 11. The germline V gene encodes CDR1 SEHNR and CDR2 FQNEAQ (reference sequence). The CDR3 bases are TGTGCCAGCAGCCACCAACAGGGGAGGGGGAATGAAAAACTGTTTTTT. Translation gives CASSHQQGRGNEKLFF.

The chain joins TRBV11-2 to TRBJ2-3; D is unresolved. Trimming stripped 0 bases from V and 7 bases from J, with 8 bases between. The CDR3 length is 13 residues. Per the germline V gene, CDR1 is SGHAT and CDR2 is FQNNGV. The CDR3 region has the DNA TGTGCCAGCAGCTTAGATCCACCGAATACGCAGTATTTT. Translated, it gives CASSLDPPNTQYF.

The rearrangement uses TRBV3-1 (or the pseudogene TRBV3-2) and TRBJ2-3, with 8 positions matching TRBD2. From germline, CDR1 is LGHDT and CDR2 YNNKEL (reference sequence). The CDR3 is 14 amino acids. The V segment lost 4 bases and the J segment 0 bases; nucleotides outside the gene matches: 0. CDR3 sequence reads: CASSPSGSTDTQYF. CDR3 DNA: TGTGCCAGCAGCCCTAGCGGGAGCACAGATACGCAGTATTTT.

The genes are TRBV6-5 and TRBJ2-7, with D tentatively TRBD1 or TRBD2 (5 bases each). The CDR3 consists of 13 residues. Germline V CDR1 and CDR2: MNHEY, SVGAGI. Trimming took off 5 bases at V and 2 bases at J, with 10 bases between the two ends. The CDR3 sequence: CASSRGTTYEQYF. Written as DNA, the CDR3 is TGTGCCAGCAGTCGAGGGACGACCTACGAGCAGTACTTC.

The chain couples TRBV10-2 to TRBJ2-1; 7 bases are shared with TRBD2. CDR1 WSHSY and CDR2 SAAADI come from the germline V gene. J lost 7 bases, V lost 8 bases, and 5 bases had no gene match. This CDR3 has 12 residues. The CDR3 is CASEGLTNEQFF. Here the CDR3 DNA reads TGCGCCAGCGAGGGACTAACAAATGAGCAGTTCTTC.